The source of this TCR beta chain is a study of PD-L1 blockade in urothelial cancer. The sample's time point: pretreatment peripheral blood. Into every PCR, synthetic TCR analog templates were spiked. Only in-frame clones appear in the TCRdb table, and some are missing; sequencing was by immunoSEQ multiplex PCR. This table holds 55,000 to 80,000 clones, approximately 83% found once. The CDR3 has 15 amino acids. Per the germline V gene, CDR1 is GTSNPN and CDR2 is SVGIG (reference sequence). Sample: PBMCs, taken around atezolizumab (anti-PD-L1) treatment. The receptor comes from a man between 60 and 70 years old with urothelial cancer. The chain joins TRBV30 to TRBJ2-3, with D possibly matching TRBD2 (7 bases). DNA of the CDR3: TGTGGAGGGGGACCGTTGGGGGGGCAGGCAGATACGCAGTATTTT. This codes for CGGGPLGGQADTQYF.